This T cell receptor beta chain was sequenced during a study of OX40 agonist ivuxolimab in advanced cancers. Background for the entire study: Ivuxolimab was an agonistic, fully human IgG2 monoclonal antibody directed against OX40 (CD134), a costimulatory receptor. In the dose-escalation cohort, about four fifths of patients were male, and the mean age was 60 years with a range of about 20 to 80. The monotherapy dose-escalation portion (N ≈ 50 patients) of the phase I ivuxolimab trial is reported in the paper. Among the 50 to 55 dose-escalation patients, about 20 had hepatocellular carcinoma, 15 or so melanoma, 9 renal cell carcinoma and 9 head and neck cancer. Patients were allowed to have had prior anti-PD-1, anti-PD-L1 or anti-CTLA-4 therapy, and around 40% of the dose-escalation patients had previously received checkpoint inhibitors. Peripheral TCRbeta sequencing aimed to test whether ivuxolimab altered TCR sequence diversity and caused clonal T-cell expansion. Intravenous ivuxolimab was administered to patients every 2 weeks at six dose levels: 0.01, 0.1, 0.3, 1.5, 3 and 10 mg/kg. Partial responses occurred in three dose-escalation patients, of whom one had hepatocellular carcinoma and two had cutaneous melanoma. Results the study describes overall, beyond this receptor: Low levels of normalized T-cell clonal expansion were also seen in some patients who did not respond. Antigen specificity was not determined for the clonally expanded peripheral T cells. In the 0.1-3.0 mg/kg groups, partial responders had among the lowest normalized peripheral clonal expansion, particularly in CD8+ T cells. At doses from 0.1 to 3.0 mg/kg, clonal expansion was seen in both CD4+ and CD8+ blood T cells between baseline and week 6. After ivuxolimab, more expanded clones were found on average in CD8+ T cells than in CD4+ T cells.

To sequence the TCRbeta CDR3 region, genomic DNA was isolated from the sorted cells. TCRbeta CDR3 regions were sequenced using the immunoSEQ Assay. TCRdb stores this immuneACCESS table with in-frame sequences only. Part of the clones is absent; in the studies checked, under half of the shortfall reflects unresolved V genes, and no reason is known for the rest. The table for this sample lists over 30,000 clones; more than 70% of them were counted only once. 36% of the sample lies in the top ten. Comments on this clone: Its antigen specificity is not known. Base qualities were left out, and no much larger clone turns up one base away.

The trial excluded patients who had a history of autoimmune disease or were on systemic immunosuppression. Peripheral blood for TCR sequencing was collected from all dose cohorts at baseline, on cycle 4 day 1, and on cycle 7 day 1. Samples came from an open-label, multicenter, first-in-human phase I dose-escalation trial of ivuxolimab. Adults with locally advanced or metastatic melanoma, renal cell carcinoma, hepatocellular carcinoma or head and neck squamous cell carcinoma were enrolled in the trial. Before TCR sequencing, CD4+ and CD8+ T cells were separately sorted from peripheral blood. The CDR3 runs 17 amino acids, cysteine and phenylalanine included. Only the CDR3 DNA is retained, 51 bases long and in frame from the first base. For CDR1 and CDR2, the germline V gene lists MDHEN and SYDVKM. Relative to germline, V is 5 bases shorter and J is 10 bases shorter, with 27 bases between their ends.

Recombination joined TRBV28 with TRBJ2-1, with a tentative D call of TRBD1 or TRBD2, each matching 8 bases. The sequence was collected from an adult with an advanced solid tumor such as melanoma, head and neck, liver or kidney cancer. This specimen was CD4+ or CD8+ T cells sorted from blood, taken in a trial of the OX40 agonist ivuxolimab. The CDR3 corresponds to CASSTYRGGSGNREQFF. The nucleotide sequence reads TGTGCCAGCAGTACTTACAGGGGGGGTAGCGGGAACCGGGAGCAGTTCTTC.